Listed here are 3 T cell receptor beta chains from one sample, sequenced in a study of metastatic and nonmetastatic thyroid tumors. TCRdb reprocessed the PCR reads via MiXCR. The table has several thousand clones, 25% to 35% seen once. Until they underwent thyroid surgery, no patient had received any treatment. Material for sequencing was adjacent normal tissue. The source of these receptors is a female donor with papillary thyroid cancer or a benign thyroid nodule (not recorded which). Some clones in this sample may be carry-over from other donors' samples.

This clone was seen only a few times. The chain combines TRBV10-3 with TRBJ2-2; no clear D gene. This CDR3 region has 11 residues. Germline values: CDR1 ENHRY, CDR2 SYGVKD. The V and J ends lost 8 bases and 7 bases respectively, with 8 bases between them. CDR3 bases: TGTGCCATCGCGGAAGACGGGGAGCTGTTTTTT. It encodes CAIAEDGELFF.

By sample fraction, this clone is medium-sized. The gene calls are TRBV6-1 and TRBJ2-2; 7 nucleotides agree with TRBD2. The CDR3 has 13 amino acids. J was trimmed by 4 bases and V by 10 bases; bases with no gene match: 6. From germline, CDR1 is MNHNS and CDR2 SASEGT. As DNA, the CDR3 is TGTGCCACCGGGACTAACCCCACCGGGGAGCTGTTTTTT. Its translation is CATGTNPTGELFF.

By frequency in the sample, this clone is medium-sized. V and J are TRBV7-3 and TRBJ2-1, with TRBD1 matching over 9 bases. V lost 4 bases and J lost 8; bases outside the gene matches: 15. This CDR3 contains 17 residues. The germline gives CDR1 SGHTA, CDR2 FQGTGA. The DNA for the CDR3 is TGTGCCAGCAGCTCTGGCTTGGACAGGGGCCCGCGGGATGAGCAGTTCTTC. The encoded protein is CASSSGLDRGPRDEQFF.